This passage covers 19 T cell receptor beta chains from one sample sequenced in a study of T cells in Graves' hyperthyroidism and ophthalmopathy. The source material, RNA transcripts, was used to amplify TCR beta CDR3 regions. Primed by the HTBI set, a first-round RT-PCR was run on the TCR CDR3. From the multiplex PCR reads, TCRdb called clonotypes with MiXCR, one entry per CDR3 protein. Of 350,000 to 400,000 distinct CDR3 sequences in the sample, about 19% were seen once. The sample was blood. The receptors come from a young woman with Graves' hyperthyroidism.

This clonotype occurred many times. The CDR3 reads CASSYGLPAGYEQYF. The CDR3 bases are TGTGCCAGCAGCTACGGGTTGCCGGCGGGGTACGAGCAGTACTTC. The gene calls are TRBV6-5 and TRBJ2-7; D is possibly TRBD2 (6 bases). The CDR3 loop spans 15 amino acids. The germline V and J ends were trimmed by 6 bases and 4 bases, with 19 bases remaining between them. CDR1 is MNHEY, CDR2 SVGAGI, per germline.

The V call is TRBV3-1, the J call TRBJ2-7; no definite D call. V gave up 2 bases and J gave up 7 bases, with 12 bases separating them. Germline V gene sequence: CDR1 LGHDT, CDR2 YNNKEL (reference sequence). The CDR3 is made up of 13 amino acids. The CDR3 nucleotides read TGTGCCAGCAGCCAAAACCTCAGGTGGGAGCAGTACTTC. Protein sequence: CASSQNLRWEQYF.

This clonotype was seen ten or more times. The rearrangement links TRBV19 to TRBJ2-5; 9 nucleotides line up with TRBD1. Germline V gene lookup returns CDR1 LNHDA and CDR2 SQIVND (reference sequence). The CDR3 loop spans 15 amino acids. The ends lost 4 bases at V and 5 bases at J; junction bases unmatched: 8. CDR3 residues: CASSNRGRWGETQYF. CDR3 DNA sequence: TGTGCCAGTAGTAACAGGGGGCGATGGGGGGAGACCCAGTACTTC.

This clonotype has at least ten counts. This chain joins TRBV7-3 and TRBJ1-2; D is unclear. The CDR3 totals 13 residues. Deletions cut 2 bases from V and 5 bases from J, with 9 bases between. Germline CDR1 and CDR2: SGHTA and FQGTGA. CDR3 protein: CASSLQPFYGYTF. The CDR3, as DNA: TGTGCCAGCAGCTTACAACCATTTTATGGCTACACCTTC.

In this sample, this clonotype turned up many times. This chain links TRBV4-1 with TRBJ1-1, with 7 positions matching TRBD1. The CDR3 has 17 residues. The V gene's germline CDR1 is MGHRA and CDR2 YSYEKL. With 0 bases clipped from V and 1 base from J, the junction kept 8 bases outside the gene matches. CDR3 coding DNA: TGCGCCAGCAGCCAAGATATGAGGGACAGAGGGAACACTGAAGCTTTCTTT. Amino acids: CASSQDMRDRGNTEAFF.

The chain is built from TRBV20-1 and TRBJ2-7, with D possibly matching TRBD2 (8 bases). The germline gives CDR1 DFQATT, CDR2 SNEGSKA (reference sequence). The CDR3 extends over 13 amino acids. The V and J ends lost 6 bases and 5 bases respectively, with 17 bases between them. The chain's CDR3 is CSAPREGADEQYF. DNA of the CDR3: TGCAGTGCCCCTCGGGAGGGGGCGGACGAGCAGTACTTC.

This clonotype was counted only a few times. V usage is TRBV27 and J usage is TRBJ1-1; 7 nucleotides agree with TRBD1. V gave up 4 bases and J gave up 4 bases; unmatched junction bases: 3. The V gene's germline CDR1 is MNHEY and CDR2 SMNVEV (reference sequence). The CDR3 is 13 amino acids. DNA for the CDR3: TGTGCCAGCAGTTACAGGGGTAGCACTGAAGCTTTCTTT. Its protein product is CASSYRGSTEAFF.

This clonotype was recorded many times. The CDR3 reads CATSTGTEGTQYF. The CDR3, as DNA: TGTGCCACCAGCACCGGGACAGAGGGGACCCAGTACTTC. J is TRBJ2-5 and V is TRBV15; TRBD1 aligns across 7 bases. The V segment lost 4 bases and the J segment 7 bases; nucleotides outside the gene matches: 6. CDR1 and CDR2 (germline): LNHNV, YYDKDF (reference sequence). This CDR3 is built from 13 residues.

The chain combines TRBV7-9 with TRBJ1-2; D remains ambiguous. The V end lost 1 base, the J end lost 4 bases, and 13 bases lay between the germline ends. The CDR3 spans 15 residues. Per germline, CDR1 SEHNR and CDR2 FQNEAQ (reference sequence). CDR3 sequence: CASSLETEGFYGYTF. The DNA of the CDR3 is TGTGCCAGCAGCTTAGAAACCGAGGGATTCTATGGCTACACCTTC.

Many counts were recorded for this clonotype. The chain is built from TRBV29-1 and TRBJ1-2; D might be TRBD1 (5 bases). CDR3 size: 12 residues. Germline CDR1 is SQVTM and CDR2 is ANQGSEA. The V and J ends lost 3 bases and 8 bases respectively, with 13 bases between them. This chain's CDR3 is CSVESHRSGYTF. The DNA of the CDR3 is TGCAGCGTTGAGTCGCACAGGAGCGGCTACACCTTC.

The chain has TRBV6-1 and TRBJ1-1, with 12 bases matching TRBD1. With 2 bases clipped from V and 1 base from J, the junction kept 5 bases outside the gene matches. The germline V gene encodes CDR1 MNHNS and CDR2 SASEGT. CDR3 size: 17 residues. In DNA, the CDR3 is TGTGCCAGCAGTGAACGGGGGACAGGGGGCGAGAACACTGAAGCTTTCTTT. Protein product: CASSERGTGGENTEAFF.

This clonotype was seen ten or more times. The junction departs from the called germline gene at one end, perhaps through a read error. The chain couples TRBV5-1 to TRBJ2-7; D uncertain. This CDR3 has 11 amino acids. CDR1 and CDR2 (germline): SGHRS, YFSETQ. The CDR3 sequence: CASSSSYEQYF. CDR3 DNA: TGTGCCAGCAGTTCCTCCTACGAGCAGTACTTC.

Details on this clonotype: It may be a read error: a sequence one base away is much more abundant. The CDR3 region has the DNA TGTGCCATCAGTCGAACTGTCAGGCAGCCCCAGCATTTT. Its protein is CAISRTVRQPQHF. The chain couples TRBV6-1 to TRBJ1-5, with D unclear. The CDR3 is 13 residues long. Per the germline V gene, CDR1 is MNHNS and CDR2 is SASEGT.

V gene TRBV12-3 or TRBV12-4 combines with J gene TRBJ2-7, with unresolved D. Trimming removed 5 bases at V and 7 bases at J, with 6 bases between. The CDR3 has 10 residues. CDR3 residues: CASSGQEQYF. CDR3 coding DNA: TGTGCCAGCAGTGGGCAGGAGCAGTACTTC.

The chain recombines TRBV20-1 with TRBJ2-3; 7 bases line up with TRBD2. This CDR3 comprises 17 residues. V was pared by 5 bases and J by 2 bases, with 16 bases of the junction left unmatched. Germline CDR1 reads DFQATT; CDR2 reads SNEGSKA (reference sequence). Here the CDR3 DNA reads TGCAGTGCTCCCAGTATTGATAGCGGGTCTTTCACAGATACGCAGTATTTT. This sequence encodes CSAPSIDSGSFTDTQYF.

This chain connects TRBV7-8 to TRBJ1-2; 8 bases agree with TRBD1. V gave up 4 bases and J gave up 7 bases; unmatched junction bases: 8. Germline loops: CDR1 SGHVS, CDR2 FQNEAQ. This CDR3 comprises 14 residues. This CDR3 is CASSSQGASGGYTF. Written as DNA, the CDR3 is TGTGCCAGCAGCTCGCAGGGGGCGTCAGGTGGCTACACCTTC.

This clonotype showed up many times. J is TRBJ2-7 and V is TRBV28; D remains unclear. Germline V CDR1 and CDR2: MDHEN, SYDVKM. This CDR3 has 14 amino acids. V lost 5 bases and J lost 4, with 15 bases in between. The CDR3 spells CASSPLPVSYEQYF. The CDR3 DNA reads TGTGCCAGCAGTCCCCTGCCAGTTTCTTACGAGCAGTACTTC.

For this clonotype: Since no conserved phenylalanine or tryptophan closes the CDR3, a read error is the likely cause. The V gene is TRBV13, the J gene TRBJ1-3; D gene ambiguous. The CDR3 runs to 15 residues. Deletions cut 2 bases from V and 0 bases from J, with 8 bases between. Germline lookup yields CDR1 PRHDT and CDR2 FYEKMQ (reference sequence). The CDR3 DNA sequence: TGTGCCAGCAGCTTATTACGGGGCTCTGGAAACACCATATATGTT. It encodes CASSLLRGSGNTIYV.

This clonotype was observed at least ten times. The rearrangement uses TRBV5-1 and TRBJ2-5; 7 nucleotides line up with TRBD2. Germline loops: CDR1 SGHRS, CDR2 YFSETQ. The CDR3 sequence is 14 residues long. With V trimmed by 4 bases and J by 3 bases, 6 bases remained unmatched. CDR3 DNA: TGCGCCAGCAGCAGGACCGGGACTAAAGAGACCCAGTACTTC. Protein sequence: CASSRTGTKETQYF.